Below, 19 T cell receptor beta chains from the same sample are listed, as sequenced in a study of cytomegalovirus exposure and HLA in healthy donors. PCR involved 60 Vbeta and 13 Jbeta primers. The method was immunoSEQ multiplex PCR; TCRdb's version includes in-frame clones alone and lacks a portion of them. Of some 20,000 clones in the sample, 70% to 80% were seen once. The sequenced sample was PBMCs. The receptors come from a young man in good health and CMV-seronegative.

This clone was counted only a few times. The chain combines TRBV7-2 with TRBJ2-1; 7 bases are shared with TRBD2. Germline CDR1 is SGHTA and CDR2 is FQGNSA. V was pared by 4 bases and J by 6 bases, with 0 bases of the junction left unmatched. The CDR3 consists of 12 residues. CDR3 protein: CASSWTSNEQFF. In DNA, the CDR3 is TGTGCCAGCAGCTGGACTAGCAATGAGCAGTTCTTC.

This clone was recorded a few times. The V gene is TRBV30, the J gene TRBJ2-7; D not certain. The CDR3 is 13 amino acids. Germline CDR1 reads GTSNPN; CDR2 reads SVGIG (reference sequence). V gave up 3 bases and J gave up 0 bases, with 9 bases separating them. The CDR3 loop is CAWSRGLSYEQYF. In DNA form, the CDR3 reads TGTGCCTGGAGCCGTGGCCTCTCCTACGAGCAGTACTTC. Filled out from reference TRBV30 and TRBJ2-7, the complete variable domain reads SQTIHQWPATLVQPVGSPLSLECTVEGTSNPNLYWYRQAAGRGLQLLFYSVGIGQISSEVPQNLSASRPQDRQFILSSKKLLLSDSGFYLCAWSRGLSYEQYFGPGTRLTVT.

The chain recombines TRBV30 with TRBJ1-5; 7 bases map to TRBD1. Germline CDR1 and CDR2: GTSNPN and SVGIG (reference sequence). V gave up 0 bases and J gave up 4 bases; unmatched junction bases: 6. CDR3 length: 15 amino acids. CDR3 sequence: CAWSVQNRGNQPQHF. The CDR3 nucleotides read TGTGCCTGGAGTGTACAAAACAGGGGAAATCAGCCCCAGCATTTT.

The V call is TRBV6-1, the J call TRBJ2-7; D gene uncertain. Germline CDR1 reads MNHNS; CDR2 reads SASEGT. Trimming left V 1 base short and J 3 bases short, with 10 bases between. The CDR3 consists of 14 residues. The DNA of the CDR3 is TGTGCCAGCAGTGAAGACGGCGGAAACTACGAGCAGTACTTC. Its translation is CASSEDGGNYEQYF.

This clone occurred a few times. The V and J genes are TRBV13 and TRBJ1-2; a weak D match, TRBD1 (6 bases). Germline V gene lookup returns CDR1 PRHDT and CDR2 FYEKMQ (reference sequence). Trimming removed 10 bases at V and 4 bases at J, with 10 bases between. The CDR3 has 11 amino acids. CDR3 DNA sequence: TGTGCCACCAGACAGGTCTATGGCTACACCTTC. It is translated as CATRQVYGYTF.

This clone has just a few counts. Other DNA sequences from this sample encode an identical CDR3 as well. The rearrangement joins TRBV9 to TRBJ1-2; D not certain. In germline, CDR1 is SGDLS, CDR2 YYNGEE. V was clipped by 2 bases and J by 3 bases, with 5 bases between them. This CDR3 has 12 residues. This CDR3 reads CASSVSDYGYTF. For the CDR3, the DNA is TGTGCCAGCAGCGTTTCCGACTATGGCTACACCTTC.

This clone was observed a few times. This rearrangement joins TRBV18 to TRBJ1-5, with 10 bases matching TRBD1. The V and J ends lost 1 base and 1 base, in that order; junction bases with no gene match: 1. Germline CDR1 reads KGHSH; CDR2 reads LQKENI. The CDR3 covers 16 residues. The CDR3 region is CASSPRQGASNQPQHF. The CDR3 DNA is TGTGCCAGCTCACCACGACAGGGGGCCAGCAATCAGCCCCAGCATTTT. Combining the CDR3 with reference TRBV18 and TRBJ1-5 gives the whole variable domain NAGVMQNPRHLVRRRGQEARLRCSPMKGHSHVYWYRQLPEEGLKFMVYLQKENIIDESGMPKERFSAEFPKEGPSILRIQQVVRGDSAAYFCASSPRQGASNQPQHFGDGTRLSIL.

The chain couples TRBV2 to TRBJ2-1; TRBD2 agrees at 10 bases. Germline CDR1 SNHLY, CDR2 FYNNEI. The J segment lost 7 bases and the V segment lost 0 bases, leaving 6 bases of the junction unmatched. This CDR3 is built from 16 residues. The chain's CDR3 is CASSEALSGRRNEQFF. The CDR3 DNA follows: TGTGCCAGCAGTGAAGCTCTTAGCGGGAGGCGGAATGAGCAGTTCTTC.

V gene TRBV28 combines with J gene TRBJ1-4; possible D gene TRBD1, 5 bases. The germline V gene has CDR1 MDHEN and CDR2 SYDVKM. The ends were cut back, 4 bases at V and 8 bases at J, with 8 bases in the middle. This CDR3 has 12 residues. This CDR3 is CASSSRAEKLFF. CDR3 in DNA: TGTGCCAGCAGTTCCAGGGCCGAAAAACTGTTTTTT. The full variable domain, in which reference TRBV28 and TRBJ1-4 provide the parts outside the CDR3, is DVKVTQSSRYLVKRTGEKVFLECVQDMDHENMFWYRQDPGLGLRLIYFSYDVKMKEKGDIPEGYSVSREKKERFSLILESASTNQTSMYLCASSSRAEKLFFGSGTQLSVL.

The V and J genes are TRBV2 and TRBJ2-7; D perhaps matches TRBD2 (6 bases). Germline V lookup: CDR1 SNHLY, CDR2 FYNNEI. This CDR3 is 12 amino acids long. The V end lost 7 bases, the J end lost 5 bases, and 12 bases lay between the germline ends. The CDR3 region is CASTEPGDEQYF. DNA for the CDR3: TGTGCCAGCACCGAACCGGGGGACGAGCAGTACTTC.

This chain links TRBV29-1 with TRBJ1-1; a weak D match, TRBD1 (5 bases). The CDR3 covers 12 residues. Trimming stripped 4 bases from V and 5 bases from J, with 11 bases between. Germline V gene lookup returns CDR1 SQVTM and CDR2 ANQGSEA. The DNA of the CDR3 is TGCAGCGTTGCCGGGGGGGTGACTGAAGCTTTCTTT. This sequence encodes CSVAGGVTEAFF.

The rearrangement links TRBV12-5 to TRBJ1-2; TRBD1 aligns across 9 bases. The J segment lost 3 bases and the V segment lost 0 bases, leaving 2 bases of the junction unmatched. The CDR3 length is 15 residues. From germline, CDR1 is LGHNT and CDR2 FRNRAP. The CDR3 sequence: CASGLVGQGYYGYTF. The CDR3 DNA reads as TGTGCTAGTGGTTTGGTGGGACAGGGTTACTATGGCTACACCTTC.

The gene calls are TRBV29-1 and TRBJ1-1; a possible D gene is TRBD1 (6 bases). CDR1 and CDR2 from the germline V gene are SQVTM and ANQGSEA. The CDR3 is made up of 15 amino acids. Trimming removed 7 bases at V and 2 bases at J, with 20 bases between. The CDR3 coding sequence is TGCAGCGCTGTGGGGGGGGCAGGCTTAAACACTGAAGCTTTCTTT. Its protein is CSAVGGAGLNTEAFF. Using reference TRBV29-1 and TRBJ1-1 for the parts outside the CDR3, the full variable domain is SAVISQKPSRDICQRGTSLTIQCQVDSQVTMMFWYRQQPGQSLTLIATANQGSEATYESGFVIDKFPISRPNLTFSTLTVSNMSPEDSSIYLCSAVGGAGLNTEAFFGQGTRLTVV.

The chain has TRBV2 and TRBJ2-7; 7 bases map to TRBD1. Per germline, CDR1 SNHLY and CDR2 FYNNEI. V lost 7 bases to trimming and J lost 0 bases; unmatched junction nucleotides: 12. The CDR3 covers 16 residues. The CDR3 is CASIRVPGQSSYEQYF. CDR3 nucleotide sequence: TGTGCCAGCATTAGGGTGCCGGGACAGAGCTCCTACGAGCAGTACTTC. Supplemented by reference TRBV2 and TRBJ2-7, the full variable domain reads EPEVTQTPSHQVTQMGQEVILRCVPISNHLYFYWYRQILGQKVEFLVSFYNNEISEKSEIFDDQFSVERPDGSNFTLKIRSTKLEDSAMYFCASIRVPGQSSYEQYFGPGTRLTVT.

V usage is TRBV10-3 and J usage is TRBJ1-5, with D possibly being TRBD1 (5 bases). With 10 bases removed from V and 0 bases from J, the gap between germline ends came to 10 bases. Germline CDR1 is ENHRY and CDR2 is SYGVKD. This CDR3 spans 13 amino acids. The CDR3 coding sequence is TGTGCCACCCATGACAGTAGCAATCAGCCCCAGCATTTT. It encodes CATHDSSNQPQHF.

The rearrangement joins TRBV29-1 to TRBJ2-3; a weak D match, TRBD1 (6 bases). CDR1 is SQVTM, CDR2 ANQGSEA, per germline. Trimming removed 6 bases from V and 1 base from J, with 11 bases in between. There are 13 residues in the CDR3. CDR3 in amino acids: CSVADSRTDTQYF. The CDR3 bases are TGCAGCGTAGCGGACAGCCGCACAGATACGCAGTATTTT.

This chain connects TRBV6-5 to TRBJ1-1; D remains unclear. Germline CDR1 and CDR2: MNHEY and SVGAGI. V was pared by 2 bases and J by 1 base, with 5 bases between. The CDR3 has 13 residues. DNA of the CDR3: TGTGCCAGCAGTTACGGCCAGAACACTGAAGCTTTCTTT. Encoded protein: CASSYGQNTEAFF.

The V call is TRBV15, the J call TRBJ1-2; tentative D call: TRBD1 (5 bases). The V gene's germline CDR1 is LNHNV and CDR2 YYDKDF (reference sequence). With 3 bases removed from V and 7 bases from J, the gap between germline ends came to 18 bases. The CDR3 loop spans 15 amino acids. This chain's CDR3 is CATSRGGSAGGGYTF. For the CDR3, the DNA is TGTGCCACCAGCAGGGGAGGTTCTGCCGGGGGTGGCTACACCTTC. The variable domain in full, completed from reference TRBV15 and TRBJ1-2, reads DAMVIQNPRYQVTQFGKPVTLSCSQTLNHNVMYWYQQKSSQAPKLLFHYYDKDFNNEADTPDNFQSRRPNTSFCFLDIRSPGLGDTAMYLCATSRGGSAGGGYTFGSGTRLTVV.

This chain joins TRBV7-2 and TRBJ2-1; D may be TRBD2 (5 bases). The V end lost 4 bases, the J end lost 0 bases, and 10 bases lay between the germline ends. This CDR3 is 15 amino acids long. CDR1 is SGHTA, CDR2 FQGNSA, per germline. CDR3 sequence (DNA): TGTGCCAGCAGCTCGTCCGGGAACTCCTACAATGAGCAGTTCTTC. Translation gives CASSSSGNSYNEQFF. The variable domain in full, with the rest retrieved from reference TRBV7-2 and TRBJ2-1, is GAGVSQSPSNKVTEKGKDVELRCDPISGHTALYWYRQSLGQGLEFLIYFQGNSAPDKSGLPSDRFSAERTGGSVSTLTIQRTQQEDSAVYLCASSSSGNSYNEQFFGPGTRLTVL.